This is a list of T cell receptor beta chains from one sample in a study of human T cells and chemical hapten exposure. TCRdb re-called the RACE reads with MiXCR, one entry per CDR3 protein. This sample yields about 97,000 distinct CDR3 sequences, of which roughly a quarter are seen a single time; 9% to 12% belongs to the top ten. Material: whole blood, obtained in connection with sensitization to the hapten diphenylcyclopropenone (DPC). The receptors were sampled from a man aged 40-55 years with alopecia areata. Some clones in this sample may be carry-over from other donors' samples. Each CDR3 is given with its conserved first and last residue. The order of the fields is D gene, clone size, V gene, J gene, CDR3 protein, CDR3 DNA. A D gene is named only where the DNA matches it firmly. Part of the rows lack a size; the others show once, few, many or a class for expanded clones.

d_call: NA
clone_size: few
v_call: TRBV7-2
j_call: TRBJ1-3
cdr3_aa: CASSSDPGMGGNTIYF
cdr3_nt: TGTGCCAGCAGCTCGGATCCGGGAATGGGAGGAAACACCATATATTTT

d_call: NA
clone_size: NA
v_call: TRBV7-2
j_call: TRBJ2-1
cdr3_aa: CASSLDHRTSYNEQFF
cdr3_nt: TGTGCCAGCAGCTTAGACCACAGAACCTCCTACAATGAGCAGTTCTTC

d_call: NA
clone_size: NA
v_call: TRBV6-5
j_call: TRBJ2-1
cdr3_aa: CASSWGNEQFF
cdr3_nt: TGTGCCAGCAGCTGGGGCAATGAGCAGTTCTTC

d_call: TRBD1
clone_size: NA
v_call: TRBV12-3/TRBV12-4
j_call: TRBJ2-7
cdr3_aa: CASGTGTGSEQYF
cdr3_nt: TGTGCCAGCGGGACCGGGACAGGGTCCGAGCAGTACTTC

d_call: NA
clone_size: few
v_call: TRBV7-9
j_call: TRBJ2-5
cdr3_aa: CASSLVRALQGETQYF
cdr3_nt: TGTGCCAGCAGCTTAGTACGCGCCCTTCAAGGGGAGACCCAGTACTTC

d_call: NA
clone_size: NA
v_call: TRBV12-3/TRBV12-4
j_call: TRBJ2-1
cdr3_aa: CASSLAGVGYEQFF
cdr3_nt: TGTGCCAGCAGTTTAGCGGGGGTGGGGTATGAGCAGTTCTTC

d_call: NA
clone_size: few
v_call: TRBV20-1
j_call: TRBJ2-6
cdr3_aa: CSARGSGANVLTF
cdr3_nt: TGCAGTGCTAGGGGGTCTGGGGCCAACGTCCTGACTTTC

d_call: TRBD2
clone_size: NA
v_call: TRBV29-1
j_call: TRBJ2-2
cdr3_aa: CSVDQLADTGELFF
cdr3_nt: TGCAGCGTTGATCAGCTAGCGGACACCGGGGAGCTGTTTTTT

d_call: NA
clone_size: NA
v_call: TRBV20-1
j_call: TRBJ1-2
cdr3_aa: CSAGGSGGYTF
cdr3_nt: TGCAGTGCCGGGGGTTCAGGTGGCTACACCTTC

d_call: TRBD2
clone_size: NA
v_call: TRBV12-3/TRBV12-4
j_call: TRBJ2-1
cdr3_aa: CASSSLLAGNYNEQFF
cdr3_nt: TGTGCCAGCAGTTCCCTACTAGCGGGGAACTACAATGAGCAGTTCTTC

d_call: TRBD1
clone_size: NA
v_call: TRBV9
j_call: TRBJ1-2
cdr3_aa: CASSAGTGYGYTF
cdr3_nt: TGTGCCAGCAGCGCTGGGACAGGGTATGGCTACACCTTC

d_call: NA
clone_size: NA
v_call: TRBV20-1
j_call: TRBJ2-2
cdr3_aa: CSATGRRGGGELFF
cdr3_nt: TGCAGTGCTACGGGACGGAGGGGTGGCGGGGAGCTGTTTTTT

d_call: TRBD1
clone_size: few
v_call: TRBV7-2
j_call: TRBJ2-7
cdr3_aa: CASSSRDRGYYEQYF
cdr3_nt: TGTGCCAGCAGCTCTAGGGACAGGGGATACTACGAGCAGTACTTC

d_call: NA
clone_size: many
v_call: TRBV28
j_call: TRBJ2-7
cdr3_aa: CASSLWGREQSF
cdr3_nt: TGTGCCAGCAGTTTATGGGGCAGAGAGCAGTCCTTC

d_call: TRBD1
clone_size: few
v_call: TRBV12-3/TRBV12-4
j_call: TRBJ1-2
cdr3_aa: CASSPQGAAGYTF
cdr3_nt: TGTGCCAGCAGTCCACAGGGGGCGGCTGGCTACACCTTC

d_call: NA
clone_size: few
v_call: TRBV6-6
j_call: TRBJ1-5
cdr3_aa: CASSPAGVGAANQPQHF
cdr3_nt: TGTGCCAGCAGTCCGGCCGGCGTAGGGGCAGCCAATCAGCCCCAGCATTTT

d_call: TRBD2
clone_size: NA
v_call: TRBV28
j_call: TRBJ2-7
cdr3_aa: CASSSLGGSSYEQYF
cdr3_nt: TGTGCCAGCAGTTCCTTGGGCGGGAGCTCCTACGAGCAGTACTTC

d_call: NA
clone_size: NA
v_call: TRBV7-2
j_call: TRBJ2-7
cdr3_aa: CASSLAPKNDYEQYF
cdr3_nt: TGTGCCAGCAGCTTAGCGCCCAAGAATGACTACGAGCAGTACTTC

d_call: NA
clone_size: few
v_call: TRBV12-5
j_call: TRBJ2-1
cdr3_aa: CASGLVQGEQFF
cdr3_nt: TGTGCTAGTGGTTTGGTCCAAGGGGAGCAGTTCTTC

d_call: NA
clone_size: NA
v_call: TRBV7-2
j_call: TRBJ2-7
cdr3_aa: CASSPQGDREQYF
cdr3_nt: TGTGCCAGCAGCCCCCAAGGGGATCGCGAGCAGTACTTC

d_call: TRBD2
clone_size: NA
v_call: TRBV6-6
j_call: TRBJ2-3
cdr3_aa: CASSYSGLAGSTDTQYF
cdr3_nt: TGTGCCAGCAGTTACTCGGGACTAGCTGGCTCCACAGATACGCAGTATTTT

d_call: TRBD2
clone_size: NA
v_call: TRBV4-3
j_call: TRBJ2-3
cdr3_aa: CASSQSRLAGGLTSTDTQYF
cdr3_nt: TGCGCCAGCAGCCAAAGCCGCCTAGCGGGAGGGTTAACTAGCACAGATACGCAGTATTTT

d_call: NA
clone_size: few
v_call: TRBV28
j_call: TRBJ2-1
cdr3_aa: CASSGPRLSYNEQFF
cdr3_nt: TGTGCCAGCAGTGGACCAAGGCTCTCCTACAATGAGCAGTTCTTC

d_call: NA
clone_size: NA
v_call: TRBV3-1
j_call: TRBJ1-1
cdr3_aa: CASSKQPAGTYNTEAFF
cdr3_nt: TGTGCCAGCAGCAAACAGCCCGCCGGGACATATAACACTGAAGCTTTCTTT

d_call: NA
clone_size: many
v_call: TRBV7-2
j_call: TRBJ2-3
cdr3_aa: CASSLGATDTQYF
cdr3_nt: TGTGCCAGCAGCTTAGGGGCAACAGATACGCAGTATTTT

d_call: NA
clone_size: NA
v_call: TRBV9
j_call: TRBJ2-7
cdr3_aa: CASSATGTLDYEQYF
cdr3_nt: TGTGCCAGCAGCGCCACCGGGACGCTCGACTACGAGCAGTACTTC

d_call: TRBD1
clone_size: NA
v_call: TRBV25-1
j_call: TRBJ1-2
cdr3_aa: CASSAKTGAGYTF
cdr3_nt: TGTGCCAGCAGTGCAAAGACAGGGGCCGGCTACACCTTC

d_call: TRBD1
clone_size: NA
v_call: TRBV20-1
j_call: TRBJ1-6
cdr3_aa: CSARDQEGQGGHSPLHF
cdr3_nt: TGCAGTGCTAGAGACCAGGAGGGACAGGGAGGCCATTCACCCCTCCACTTT

d_call: NA
clone_size: NA
v_call: TRBV18
j_call: TRBJ2-3
cdr3_aa: CASSPPSHISTDTQYF
cdr3_nt: TGTGCCAGCTCACCACCGTCCCATATCAGCACAGATACGCAGTATTTT

d_call: NA
clone_size: few
v_call: TRBV20-1
j_call: TRBJ2-3
cdr3_aa: CSAPPGLSDTQYF
cdr3_nt: TGCAGTGCTCCACCGGGACTTTCAGATACGCAGTATTTT

d_call: NA
clone_size: NA
v_call: TRBV15
j_call: TRBJ2-7
cdr3_aa: CATSRASWQDEQYF
cdr3_nt: TGTGCCACCAGCAGAGCTAGCTGGCAGGACGAGCAGTACTTC

d_call: TRBD2
clone_size: NA
v_call: TRBV20-1
j_call: TRBJ2-4
cdr3_aa: CSAPGTSGRLAKNIQYF
cdr3_nt: TGCAGTGCCCCCGGGACTAGCGGGAGGTTAGCCAAAAACATTCAGTACTTC

d_call: TRBD1
clone_size: many
v_call: TRBV20-1
j_call: TRBJ1-1
cdr3_aa: CSASQGANTEAFF
cdr3_nt: TGCAGTGCTAGTCAGGGGGCGAACACTGAAGCTTTCTTT

d_call: NA
clone_size: few
v_call: TRBV20-1
j_call: TRBJ2-7
cdr3_aa: CSARAGTSAYEQYF
cdr3_nt: TGCAGTGCTAGAGCCGGGACATCGGCCTACGAGCAGTACTTC

d_call: TRBD2
clone_size: few
v_call: TRBV13
j_call: TRBJ2-3
cdr3_aa: CASSLRGAQGTDTQYF
cdr3_nt: TGTGCCAGCAGCTTGCGGGGGGCGCAAGGCACAGATACGCAGTATTTT

d_call: NA
clone_size: NA
v_call: TRBV5-6
j_call: TRBJ1-2
cdr3_aa: CASSSQGRAYGYTF
cdr3_nt: TGTGCCAGCAGCTCCCAAGGCAGGGCCTATGGCTACACCTTC

d_call: TRBD2
clone_size: NA
v_call: TRBV13
j_call: TRBJ2-2
cdr3_aa: CASSLGRTSSGELFF
cdr3_nt: TGTGCCAGCAGCTTAGGTCGGACTAGCTCCGGGGAGCTGTTTTTT

d_call: NA
clone_size: NA
v_call: TRBV27
j_call: TRBJ1-1
cdr3_aa: CASSPNVAAGEAFF
cdr3_nt: TGTGCCAGCAGTCCCAATGTCGCTGCGGGCGAAGCTTTCTTT

d_call: NA
clone_size: NA
v_call: TRBV20-1
j_call: TRBJ2-6
cdr3_aa: CSSPVSGANVLTF
cdr3_nt: TGCAGTTCTCCGGTCTCTGGGGCCAACGTCCTGACTTTC

d_call: TRBD2
clone_size: NA
v_call: TRBV6-2/TRBV6-3
j_call: TRBJ2-3
cdr3_aa: CASSFTTSGSITDTQYF
cdr3_nt: TGTGCCAGCAGTTTTACGACTAGCGGGAGTATCACAGATACGCAGTATTTT

d_call: TRBD1
clone_size: many
v_call: TRBV12-3/TRBV12-4
j_call: TRBJ2-4
cdr3_aa: CASSLRDRGRVAKNIQYF
cdr3_nt: TGTGCCAGCAGTTTACGGGACAGGGGGCGCGTGGCCAAAAACATTCAGTACTTC

d_call: TRBD2
clone_size: few
v_call: TRBV4-3
j_call: TRBJ2-1
cdr3_aa: CASSQGPPGLADNEQFF
cdr3_nt: TGCGCCAGCAGCCAAGGGCCACCGGGACTAGCGGACAATGAGCAGTTCTTC

d_call: NA
clone_size: once
v_call: TRBV5-1
j_call: TRBJ2-1
cdr3_aa: CASSPGFRAYNEQFF
cdr3_nt: TGCGCCAGCAGCCCGGGGTTCAGGGCCTACAATGAGCAGTTCTTC

d_call: TRBD2
clone_size: NA
v_call: TRBV7-9
j_call: TRBJ2-1
cdr3_aa: CASSPGLADEQFF
cdr3_nt: TGTGCCAGCAGCCCGGGACTAGCAGATGAGCAGTTCTTC

d_call: NA
clone_size: NA
v_call: TRBV28
j_call: TRBJ1-6
cdr3_aa: CASSPQGPDSPLHF
cdr3_nt: TGTGCCAGCAGCCCTCAGGGCCCGGATTCACCCCTCCACTTT

d_call: TRBD1
clone_size: NA
v_call: TRBV20-1
j_call: TRBJ1-4
cdr3_aa: CSAPRTGRGEKLFF
cdr3_nt: TGCAGTGCTCCCAGGACAGGGCGGGGGGAAAAACTGTTTTTT

d_call: TRBD1
clone_size: NA
v_call: TRBV5-1
j_call: TRBJ2-7
cdr3_aa: CASSLGDRYSYEQYF
cdr3_nt: TGCGCCAGCAGCTTGGGGGACAGATACAGCTACGAGCAGTACTTC

d_call: TRBD2
clone_size: few
v_call: TRBV12-3/TRBV12-4
j_call: TRBJ2-3
cdr3_aa: CASSQAGLRSTDTQYF
cdr3_nt: TGTGCCAGCAGCCAGGCGGGACTACGCAGCACAGATACGCAGTATTTT

d_call: NA
clone_size: few
v_call: TRBV5-1
j_call: TRBJ2-3
cdr3_aa: CASSLEGEGDTQYF
cdr3_nt: TGCGCCAGCAGCTTGGAAGGGGAAGGAGATACGCAGTATTTT

d_call: NA
clone_size: NA
v_call: TRBV7-9
j_call: TRBJ1-1
cdr3_aa: CASTSDGGYTEAFF
cdr3_nt: TGTGCCAGCACCTCCGACGGGGGGTATACTGAAGCTTTCTTT

d_call: TRBD2
clone_size: NA
v_call: TRBV2
j_call: TRBJ2-5
cdr3_aa: CASSGSGLAAETQYF
cdr3_nt: TGTGCCAGCAGTGGGAGTGGACTAGCCGCGGAGACCCAGTACTTC